The 2 T cell receptor beta chains listed next were all sequenced from one sample in a study of T-cell reconstitution after alpha-beta-depleted transplantation in children. Preparation of the TCRbeta library was carried out with unique molecular identifiers. Each CDR3 protein gets one entry after TCRdb re-called the PCR reads with MiXCR. The sample contains tens of thousands of distinct CDR3 sequences, about 6.7% of which appear only once. This specimen consisted of PBMCs from the stem cell graft donor, obtained from the stem cell graft. The receptors shown here come from a human donor who donated a stem cell graft to a child with acute lymphoblastic leukemia.

This clonotype has at least ten counts. V usage is TRBV4-3 and J usage is TRBJ2-1; D ambiguous. Trimming removed 0 bases from V and 3 bases from J, with 12 bases in between. The CDR3 has 16 amino acids. Per the germline V gene, CDR1 is LGHNA and CDR2 is YSLEER. This chain's CDR3 is CASSQDLEKIYNEQFF. CDR3 in DNA: TGCGCCAGCAGCCAAGATCTGGAGAAGATCTACAATGAGCAGTTCTTC.

This clonotype has ten or more counts. This chain connects TRBV6-5 to TRBJ2-1; TRBD2 matches 9 bases. CDR3 length equals 15 residues. J lost 6 bases, V lost 4 bases, and 7 bases had no gene match. CDR1 and CDR2 from the germline V gene are MNHEY and SVGAGI. The DNA for the CDR3 is TGTGCCAGCAGTTCACTGGCGGGGGGGCCCAATGAGCAGTTCTTC. It specifies CASSSLAGGPNEQFF.